The 17 T cell receptor beta chains below all came from one sample that was sequenced in a study of blood T cell repertoires in COVID-19. Clones were sequenced by immunoSEQ multiplex PCR, and TCRdb holds only the in-frame ones, with some missing. This table has around 94,000 clones, approximately 88% appearing once. Specimen: peripheral blood. The receptors shown here come from a human donor in a cohort sampled during active COVID-19.

This chain links TRBV14 with TRBJ1-2; possibly TRBD1 for D (6 bases). V lost 1 base, J lost 6 bases, and 18 bases lay in between. CDR3 size: 16 residues. The germline gives CDR1 SGHDN, CDR2 FVKESK. DNA for the CDR3: TGTGCCAGCAGCCAAGGGGGGCCTGCAGGGTCTCATGGCTACACCTTC. It is translated as CASSQGGPAGSHGYTF.

This rearrangement joins TRBV19 to TRBJ1-6, with TRBD1 matching over 9 bases. Germline V gene lookup returns CDR1 LNHDA and CDR2 SQIVND (reference sequence). CDR3 length: 16 amino acids. V was pared by 5 bases and J by 10 bases, with 12 bases of the junction left unmatched. The CDR3 coding sequence is TGTGCCAGTAGTGCCCGTGGGGGGACAGGGCACTCACCCCTCCACTTT. Protein sequence: CASSARGGTGHSPLHF.

A remark on this clone: One end of the junction fails to match germline, which may point to a read error. This sequence joins TRBV7-7 and TRBJ2-3, with TRBD1 as a possible D gene (5 bases). The V gene's germline CDR1 is SSHAT and CDR2 FNYEAQ (reference sequence). The CDR3 contains 16 residues. The CDR3 here is CASSLGANYDADTQYF. DNA for the CDR3: TGTGCTAGCAGCTTAGGGGCGAATTATGATGCAGATACGCAGTATTTT.

The genes are TRBV2 and TRBJ1-1, with D tentatively TRBD1 (5 bases). Germline V CDR1 and CDR2: SNHLY, FYNNEI. V was shortened by 6 bases and J by 1 base, with 12 bases between the two germline ends. This CDR3 has 14 amino acids. The DNA for the CDR3 is TGTGCCAGCAGGATAAGCAGGGAGAACACTGAAGCTTTCTTT. Its translation: CASRISRENTEAFF.

The chain links TRBV3-1 (or the pseudogene TRBV3-2) to TRBJ1-1; D ambiguous. Per germline, CDR1 LGHDT and CDR2 YNNKEL (reference sequence). Trimming cost V 4 bases and J 1 base, with 10 bases left between them. The CDR3 runs to 14 residues. CDR3 protein: CASSPRGENTEAFF. As DNA, the CDR3 is TGTGCCAGCAGCCCTCGAGGAGAGAACACTGAAGCTTTCTTT.

The rearrangement uses TRBV19 and TRBJ2-1; TRBD2 matches 11 bases. The CDR3 has 15 residues. With V trimmed by 4 bases and J by 6 bases, 5 bases remained unmatched. In germline, CDR1 is LNHDA, CDR2 SQIVND (reference sequence). The CDR3 reads CASSNSGGAINEQFF. The CDR3 DNA follows: TGTGCCAGTAGTAATAGCGGGGGGGCGATCAATGAGCAGTTCTTC.

The chain is built from TRBV4-1 and TRBJ2-1; 9 positions agree with TRBD2. The V gene's germline CDR1 is MGHRA and CDR2 YSYEKL. J gave up 1 base and V 4 bases, and 5 bases lay outside the gene matches. This CDR3 is 16 amino acids long. The CDR3 DNA sequence: TGCGCCAGCAGCCCCGGACTAGCGCGTTCCTACAATGAGCAGTTCTTC. This sequence encodes CASSPGLARSYNEQFF.

This clone was picked up one time. The V and J genes are TRBV19 and TRBJ1-2; D ambiguous. This CDR3 spans 12 amino acids. Trimming pared 9 bases from V and 2 bases from J, leaving 10 bases between. Germline V lookup: CDR1 LNHDA, CDR2 SQIVND (reference sequence). This chain's CDR3 is CASRRRNYGYTF. DNA of the CDR3: TGTGCCAGCCGTCGGCGGAACTATGGCTACACCTTC. Based on the CDR3 plus reference TRBV19 and TRBJ1-2, the full variable domain is DGGITQSPKYLFRKEGQNVTLSCEQNLNHDAMYWYRQDPGQGLRLIYYSQIVNDFQKGDIAEGYSVSREKKESFPLTVTSAQKNPTAFYLCASRRRNYGYTFGSGTRLTVV.

CDR3 in amino acids: CASSDQQGVGQPQHF. CDR3 DNA: TGTGCCAGCAGTGATCAACAGGGGGTCGGCCAGCCCCAGCATTTT. The J gene is TRBJ1-5, the V gene TRBV6-6; 8 nucleotides agree with TRBD1. CDR3 length equals 15 residues. CDR1 is MNHNY, CDR2 SVGAGI, per germline (reference sequence). The trim removed 5 bases at V and 7 bases at J, leaving 10 bases unmatched.

V and J are TRBV11-3 and TRBJ2-7; 10 nucleotides agree with TRBD2. In germline, CDR1 is SGHNT, CDR2 YENEEA. The CDR3 contains 14 residues. The V segment lost 4 bases and the J segment 3 bases; nucleotides outside the gene matches: 3. For the CDR3, the DNA is TGTGCCAGCAGCTCTAGCGGGGGCAACTACGAGCAGTACTTC. Amino acids: CASSSSGGNYEQYF.

This chain uses TRBV28 with TRBJ1-3; TRBD1 agrees at 9 bases. CDR3 length: 15 amino acids. The germline V gene encodes CDR1 MDHEN and CDR2 SYDVKM. Unmatched junction bases numbered 1, after V lost 2 bases and J lost 2 bases. CDR3 in DNA: TGTGCCAGCAGTTTAGGGACAGGGACTGGAAACACCATATATTTT. Amino acids: CASSLGTGTGNTIYF.

This clone was found a few times. This chain joins TRBV7-2 and TRBJ2-3; tentatively, D is TRBD2 (6 bases). The CDR3 has 15 amino acids. V was pared by 2 bases and J by 1 base, with 10 bases between. Germline V gene sequence: CDR1 SGHTA, CDR2 FQGNSA. CDR3 region: CASSLFWGGTDTQYF. CDR3 bases: TGTGCCAGCAGCTTATTTTGGGGGGGCACAGATACGCAGTATTTT.

This clone was seen once. The V call is TRBV12-3 or TRBV12-4, the J call TRBJ2-5; tentative D call: TRBD2 (6 bases). Trimming pared 5 bases from V and 10 bases from J, leaving 17 bases between. There are 13 residues in the CDR3. The CDR3 spells CASSRGLVKGQYF. In nucleotides, the CDR3 is TGTGCCAGCAGTAGGGGACTCGTTAAGGGCCAGTACTTC.

In nucleotides, the CDR3 is TGTGCCAGCTCACCAGCGGGGGGGGCGCGAATCGAGCAGTACTTC. Its protein product is CASSPAGGARIEQYF. The V call is TRBV18, the J call TRBJ2-7; 9 positions agree with TRBD2. J lost 6 bases, V lost 2 bases, and 8 bases had no gene match. The V gene's germline CDR1 is KGHSH and CDR2 LQKENI. The CDR3 has 15 residues.

V is TRBV11-2 and J is TRBJ1-5, with D unresolved. The CDR3 length is 15 residues. Germline lookup yields CDR1 SGHAT and CDR2 FQNNGV. Between the trimmed V and J ends, which lost 1 base and 6 bases, there was a span of 13 bases. CDR3 nucleotides: TGTGCCAGCAGCTTAGGGGCGCTTGAGGGTCAGCCCCAGCATTTT. This sequence encodes CASSLGALEGQPQHF. The entire variable domain, with the rest obtained from reference TRBV11-2 and TRBJ1-5, is as follows: EAGVAQSPRYKIIEKRQSVAFWCNPISGHATLYWYQQILGQGPKLLIQFQNNGVVDDSQLPKDRFSAERLKGVDSTLKIQPAKLEDSAVYLCASSLGALEGQPQHFGDGTRLSIL.

This clone occurred a few times. V is TRBV6-6 and J is TRBJ2-1; 9 bases align to TRBD1. Trimming removed 5 bases from V and 4 bases from J; junction bases left unmatched: 3. The V gene's germline CDR1 is MNHNY and CDR2 SVGAGI (reference sequence). This CDR3 region has 14 residues. For the CDR3, the DNA is TGTGCCAGCAGTCACAGGGGGCTATACAATGAGCAGTTCTTC. Encoded protein: CASSHRGLYNEQFF.

The V call is TRBV29-1, the J call TRBJ1-6; D uncertain. The germline V and J ends were trimmed by 4 bases and 3 bases, with 7 bases remaining between them. The germline V gene has CDR1 SQVTM and CDR2 ANQGSEA. CDR3 length equals 13 residues. As DNA, the CDR3 is TGCAGCGTTGCCAGTAACTATAATTCACCCCTCCACTTT. Amino acid sequence: CSVASNYNSPLHF.